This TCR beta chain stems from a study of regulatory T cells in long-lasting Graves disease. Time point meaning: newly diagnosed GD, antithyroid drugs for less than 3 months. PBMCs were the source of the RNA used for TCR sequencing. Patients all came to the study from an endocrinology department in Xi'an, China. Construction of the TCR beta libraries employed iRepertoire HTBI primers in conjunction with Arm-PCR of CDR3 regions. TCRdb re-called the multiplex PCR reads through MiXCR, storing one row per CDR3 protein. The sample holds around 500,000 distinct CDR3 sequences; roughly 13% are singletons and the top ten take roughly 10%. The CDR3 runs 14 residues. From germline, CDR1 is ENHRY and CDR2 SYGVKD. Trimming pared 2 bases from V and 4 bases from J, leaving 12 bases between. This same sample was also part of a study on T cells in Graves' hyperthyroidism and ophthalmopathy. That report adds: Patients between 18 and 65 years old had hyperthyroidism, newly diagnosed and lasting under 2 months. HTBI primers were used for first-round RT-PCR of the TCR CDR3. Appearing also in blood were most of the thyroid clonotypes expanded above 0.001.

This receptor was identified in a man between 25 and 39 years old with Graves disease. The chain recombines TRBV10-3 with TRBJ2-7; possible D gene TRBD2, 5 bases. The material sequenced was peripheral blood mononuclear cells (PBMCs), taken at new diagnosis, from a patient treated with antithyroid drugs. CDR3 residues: CAISERGRGYEQYF. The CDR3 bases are TGTGCCATCAGTGAGAGAGGCCGAGGGTACGAGCAGTACTTC.